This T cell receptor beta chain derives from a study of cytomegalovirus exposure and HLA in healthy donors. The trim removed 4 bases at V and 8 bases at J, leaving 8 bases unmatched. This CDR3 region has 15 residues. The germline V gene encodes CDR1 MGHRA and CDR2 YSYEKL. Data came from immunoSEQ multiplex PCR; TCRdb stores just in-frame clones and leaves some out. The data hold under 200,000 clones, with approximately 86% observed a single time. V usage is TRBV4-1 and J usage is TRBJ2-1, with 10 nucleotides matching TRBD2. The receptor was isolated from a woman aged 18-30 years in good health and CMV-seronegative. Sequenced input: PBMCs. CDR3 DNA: TGCGCCAGCAGCCTTACTAGCGGGGCTAGGGATGAGCAGTTCTTC. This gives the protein CASSLTSGARDEQFF.